This record concerns one T cell receptor (beta chain) sequence. Patients in Seattle were enrolled during active infection, then followed longitudinally. This sample is drawn from a study of blood T cell repertoires in COVID-19. Overall study: Samples representing acute and convalescent COVID-19 were sourced from the United States, Italy and Spain. The cDNA or gDNA used as material had been derived from T cells, B-cell-depleted T cells, or PBMCs.

Assay: immunoSEQ multiplex PCR; the TCRdb copy retains only in-frame clones and omits some. The sample shows just under 350,000 clones, more than 70% of them seen only once. The V gene's germline CDR1 is MNHEY and CDR2 SVGEGT. The CDR3 has 14 residues. Losses at the gene ends were 5 bases for V and 0 bases for J; bases not matched to a gene: 2. The V call is TRBV6-2 or TRBV6-3, the J call TRBJ1-1; the match to TRBD1 covers 8 bases. Material for sequencing was peripheral blood. The receptor was isolated from a woman aged 70 to 79 with COVID-19, enrolled during active disease. For the CDR3, the DNA is TGTGCCAGCAGTCAGACAGGGGTGAACACTGAAGCTTTCTTT. Translation: CASSQTGVNTEAFF.